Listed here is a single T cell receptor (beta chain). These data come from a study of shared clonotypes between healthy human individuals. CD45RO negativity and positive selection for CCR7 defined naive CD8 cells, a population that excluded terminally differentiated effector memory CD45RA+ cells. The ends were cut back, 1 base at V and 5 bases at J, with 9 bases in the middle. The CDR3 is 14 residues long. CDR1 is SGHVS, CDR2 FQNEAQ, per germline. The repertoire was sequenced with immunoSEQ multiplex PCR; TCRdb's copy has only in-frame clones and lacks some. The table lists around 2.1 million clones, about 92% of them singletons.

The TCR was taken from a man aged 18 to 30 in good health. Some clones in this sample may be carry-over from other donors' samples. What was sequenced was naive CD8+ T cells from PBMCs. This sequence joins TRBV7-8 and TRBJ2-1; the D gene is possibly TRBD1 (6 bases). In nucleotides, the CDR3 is TGTGCCAGCAGCTTAGGGGGGCGGCACAATGAGCAGTTCTTC. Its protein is CASSLGGRHNEQFF.